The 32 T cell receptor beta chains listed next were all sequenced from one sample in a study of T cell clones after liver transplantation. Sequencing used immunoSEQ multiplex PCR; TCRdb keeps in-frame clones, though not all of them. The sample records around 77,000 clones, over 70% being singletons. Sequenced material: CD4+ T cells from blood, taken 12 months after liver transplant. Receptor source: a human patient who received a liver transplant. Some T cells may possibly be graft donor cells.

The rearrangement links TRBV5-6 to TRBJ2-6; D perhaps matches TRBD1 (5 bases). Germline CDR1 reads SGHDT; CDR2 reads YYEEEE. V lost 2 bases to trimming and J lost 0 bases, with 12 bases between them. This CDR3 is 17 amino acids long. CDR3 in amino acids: CASSFGQGLSGANVLTF. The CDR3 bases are TGTGCCAGCAGCTTCGGGCAGGGCCTCTCTGGGGCCAACGTCCTGACTTTC.

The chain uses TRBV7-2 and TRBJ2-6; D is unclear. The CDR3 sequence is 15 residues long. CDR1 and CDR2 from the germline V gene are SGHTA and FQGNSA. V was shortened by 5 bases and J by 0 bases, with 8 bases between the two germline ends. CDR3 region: CASSRQPSGANVLTF. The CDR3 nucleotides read TGTGCCAGCAGCCGACAACCCTCTGGGGCCAACGTCCTGACTTTC.

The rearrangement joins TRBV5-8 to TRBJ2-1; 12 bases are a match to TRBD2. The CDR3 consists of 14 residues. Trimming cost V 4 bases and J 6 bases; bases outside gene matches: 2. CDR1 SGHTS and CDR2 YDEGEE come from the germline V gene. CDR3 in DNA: TGTGCCAGCAGCCCGGGACTAGCGGGCAATGAGCAGTTCTTC. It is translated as CASSPGLAGNEQFF.

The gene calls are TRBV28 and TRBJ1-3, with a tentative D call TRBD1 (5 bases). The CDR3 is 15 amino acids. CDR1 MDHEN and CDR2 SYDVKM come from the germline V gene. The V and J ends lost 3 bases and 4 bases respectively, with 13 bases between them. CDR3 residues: CASSLGGISGNTIYF. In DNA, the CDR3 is TGTGCCAGCAGTTTGGGGGGAATCTCCGGAAACACCATATATTTT. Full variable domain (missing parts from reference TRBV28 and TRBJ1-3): DVKVTQSSRYLVKRTGEKVFLECVQDMDHENMFWYRQDPGLGLRLIYFSYDVKMKEKGDIPEGYSVSREKKERFSLILESASTNQTSMYLCASSLGGISGNTIYFGEGSWLTVV.

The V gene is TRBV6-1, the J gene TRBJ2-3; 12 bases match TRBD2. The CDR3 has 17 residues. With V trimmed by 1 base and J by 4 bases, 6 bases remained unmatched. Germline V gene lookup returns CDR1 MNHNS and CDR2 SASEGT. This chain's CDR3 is CASSEVLGLAGSDTQYF. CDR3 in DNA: TGTGCCAGCAGTGAAGTATTGGGACTAGCGGGTTCAGATACGCAGTATTTT.

CDR3 sequence (DNA): TGCGCCAGTGGTCAGGGAGCTTACACTGAAGCTTTCTTT. Its translation: CASGQGAYTEAFF. This chain joins TRBV4-1 and TRBJ1-1, with a tentative D call TRBD1 (5 bases). The CDR3 is 13 amino acids. Trimming stripped 9 bases from V and 3 bases from J, with 14 bases between. The germline CDR1 and CDR2 sequences are MGHRA and YSYEKL.

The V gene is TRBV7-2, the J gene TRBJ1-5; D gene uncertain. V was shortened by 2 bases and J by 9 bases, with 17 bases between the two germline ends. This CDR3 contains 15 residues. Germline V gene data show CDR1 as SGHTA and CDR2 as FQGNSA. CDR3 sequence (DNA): TGTGCCAGCAGCTTAATCGGCCAGGCGGTTGGGCCCCAGCATTTT. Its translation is CASSLIGQAVGPQHF. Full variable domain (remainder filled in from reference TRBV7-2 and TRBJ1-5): GAGVSQSPSNKVTEKGKDVELRCDPISGHTALYWYRQSLGQGLEFLIYFQGNSAPDKSGLPSDRFSAERTGGSVSTLTIQRTQQEDSAVYLCASSLIGQAVGPQHFGDGTRLSIL.

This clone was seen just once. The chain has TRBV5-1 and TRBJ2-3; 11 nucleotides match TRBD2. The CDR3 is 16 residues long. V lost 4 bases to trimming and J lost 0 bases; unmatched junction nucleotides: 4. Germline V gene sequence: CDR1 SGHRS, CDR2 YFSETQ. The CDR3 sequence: CASSLLAGASTDTQYF. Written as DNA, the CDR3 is TGCGCCAGCAGCCTACTAGCGGGAGCGAGCACAGATACGCAGTATTTT.

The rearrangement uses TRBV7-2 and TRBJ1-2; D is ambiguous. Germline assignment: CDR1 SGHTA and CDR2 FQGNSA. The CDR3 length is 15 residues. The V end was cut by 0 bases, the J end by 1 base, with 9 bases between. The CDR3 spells CASSLAATNNYGYTF. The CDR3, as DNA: TGTGCCAGCAGCTTAGCTGCGACGAATAACTATGGCTACACCTTC.

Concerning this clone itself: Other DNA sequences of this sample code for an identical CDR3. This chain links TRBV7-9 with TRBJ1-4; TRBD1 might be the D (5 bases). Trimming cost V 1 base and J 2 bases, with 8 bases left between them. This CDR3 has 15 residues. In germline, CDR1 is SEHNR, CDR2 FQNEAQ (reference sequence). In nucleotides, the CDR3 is TGTGCCAGCAGCTTAGTCGGGGGGACTAATGAAAAACTGTTTTTT. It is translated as CASSLVGGTNEKLFF.

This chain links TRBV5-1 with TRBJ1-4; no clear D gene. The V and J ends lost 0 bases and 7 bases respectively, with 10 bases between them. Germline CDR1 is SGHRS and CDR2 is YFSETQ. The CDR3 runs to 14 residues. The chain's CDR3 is CASSLEGYGEKLFF. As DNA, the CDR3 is TGCGCCAGCAGCTTGGAAGGTTATGGTGAAAAACTGTTTTTT.

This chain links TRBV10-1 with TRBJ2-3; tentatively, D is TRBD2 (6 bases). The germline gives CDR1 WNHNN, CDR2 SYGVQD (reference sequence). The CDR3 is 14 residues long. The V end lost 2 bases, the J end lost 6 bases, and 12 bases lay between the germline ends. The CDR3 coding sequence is TGCGCCAGCAGTGAGGGGGGGTCCCTGGATACGCAGTATTTT. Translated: CASSEGGSLDTQYF.

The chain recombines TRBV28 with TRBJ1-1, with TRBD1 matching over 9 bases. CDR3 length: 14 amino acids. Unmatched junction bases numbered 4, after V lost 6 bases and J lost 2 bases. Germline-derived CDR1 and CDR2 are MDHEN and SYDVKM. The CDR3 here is CASRPQGANTEAFF. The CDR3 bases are TGTGCCAGCAGGCCACAGGGGGCAAACACTGAAGCTTTCTTT.

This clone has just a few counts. CDR3 residues: CASSPVDRGNTEAFF. DNA of the CDR3: TGCGCCAGCAGCCCGGTCGACAGGGGGAACACTGAAGCTTTCTTT. The V and J genes are TRBV5-1 and TRBJ1-1, with 8 positions matching TRBD1. The CDR3 is 15 amino acids. Germline V gene data show CDR1 as SGHRS and CDR2 as YFSETQ. V was pared by 4 bases and J by 1 base, with 6 bases of the junction left unmatched. Looking up the rest from reference TRBV5-1 and TRBJ1-1 gives the full variable domain: KAGVTQTPRYLIKTRGQQVTLSCSPISGHRSVSWYQQTPGQGLQFLFEYFSETQRNKGNFPGRFSGRQFSNSRSEMNVSTLELGDSALYLCASSPVDRGNTEAFFGQGTRLTVV.

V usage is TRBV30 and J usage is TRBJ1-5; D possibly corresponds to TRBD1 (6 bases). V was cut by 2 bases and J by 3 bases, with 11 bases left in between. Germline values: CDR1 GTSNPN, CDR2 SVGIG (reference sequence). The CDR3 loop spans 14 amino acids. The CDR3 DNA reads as TGTGCCTGGAGTCTCGGGACACACAATCAGCCCCAGCATTTT. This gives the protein CAWSLGTHNQPQHF.

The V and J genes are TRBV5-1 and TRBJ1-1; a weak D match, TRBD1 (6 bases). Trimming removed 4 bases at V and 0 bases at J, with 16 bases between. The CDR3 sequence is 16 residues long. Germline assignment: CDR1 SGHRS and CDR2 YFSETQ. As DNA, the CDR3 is TGCGCCAGCAGCCCCCGAGAGGGGGGACTGAACACTGAAGCTTTCTTT. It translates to CASSPREGGLNTEAFF.

The chain's CDR3 is CASGTANFNEQFF. In DNA, the CDR3 is TGTGCCAGCGGGACGGCAAACTTTAATGAGCAGTTCTTC. The chain couples TRBV28 to TRBJ2-1; D may match TRBD1 or TRBD2 (5 bases each). The CDR3 is 13 residues long. Germline assignment: CDR1 MDHEN and CDR2 SYDVKM. Trimming removed 8 bases at V and 7 bases at J, with 15 bases between.

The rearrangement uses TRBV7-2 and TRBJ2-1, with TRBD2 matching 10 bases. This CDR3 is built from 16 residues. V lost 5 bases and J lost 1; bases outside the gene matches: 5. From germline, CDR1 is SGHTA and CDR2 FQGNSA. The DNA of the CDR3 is TGTGCCAGCAGCCCGAGGACTAGCGGATCCTACAATGAGCAGTTCTTC. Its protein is CASSPRTSGSYNEQFF.

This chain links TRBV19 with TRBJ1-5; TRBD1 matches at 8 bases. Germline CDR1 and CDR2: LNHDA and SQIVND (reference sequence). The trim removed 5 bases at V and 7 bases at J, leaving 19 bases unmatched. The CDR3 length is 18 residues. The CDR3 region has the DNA TGTGCCAGTAGTCCGTTAAGGGGCACCAGGGGGCTGGGGCAGCCCCAGCATTTT. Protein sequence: CASSPLRGTRGLGQPQHF.

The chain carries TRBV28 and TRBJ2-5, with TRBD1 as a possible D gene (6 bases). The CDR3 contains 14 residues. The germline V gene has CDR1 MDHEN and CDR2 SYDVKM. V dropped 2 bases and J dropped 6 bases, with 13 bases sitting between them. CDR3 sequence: CASSLGGQLKTQYF. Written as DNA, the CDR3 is TGTGCCAGCAGTTTAGGAGGACAGTTAAAGACCCAGTACTTC.

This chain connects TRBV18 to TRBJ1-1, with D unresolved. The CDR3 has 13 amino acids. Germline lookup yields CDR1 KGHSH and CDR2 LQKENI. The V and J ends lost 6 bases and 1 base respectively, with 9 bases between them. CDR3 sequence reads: CASSWTENTEAFF. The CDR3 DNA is TGTGCCAGCTCGTGGACGGAGAACACTGAAGCTTTCTTT.

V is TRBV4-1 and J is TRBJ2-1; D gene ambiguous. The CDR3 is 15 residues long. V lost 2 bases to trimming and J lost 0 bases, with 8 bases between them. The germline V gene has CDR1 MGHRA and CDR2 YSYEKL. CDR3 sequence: CASSQTRPSYNEQFF. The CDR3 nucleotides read TGCGCCAGCAGCCAAACGCGCCCCTCCTACAATGAGCAGTTCTTC.

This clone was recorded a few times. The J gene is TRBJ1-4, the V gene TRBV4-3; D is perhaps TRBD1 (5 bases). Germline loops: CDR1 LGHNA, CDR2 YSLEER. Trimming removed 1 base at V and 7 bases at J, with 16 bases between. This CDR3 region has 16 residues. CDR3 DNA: TGCGCCAGCAGCCAAGTACACGGGGGAGGACCTGAAAAACTGTTTTTT. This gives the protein CASSQVHGGGPEKLFF.

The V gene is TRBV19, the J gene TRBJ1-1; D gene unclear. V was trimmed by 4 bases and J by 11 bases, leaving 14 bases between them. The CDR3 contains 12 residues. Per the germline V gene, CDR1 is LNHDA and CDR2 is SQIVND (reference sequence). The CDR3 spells CASSTPTGRAFF. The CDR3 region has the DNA TGTGCCAGTAGTACCCCTACCGGGAGGGCTTTCTTT.

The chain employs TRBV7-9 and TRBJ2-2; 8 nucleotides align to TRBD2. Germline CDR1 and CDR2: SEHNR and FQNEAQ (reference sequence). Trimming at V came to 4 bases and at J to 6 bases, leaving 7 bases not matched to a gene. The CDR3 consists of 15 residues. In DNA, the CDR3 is TGTGCCAGCAGCTCGGTAGCGGGGAGATCCGGGGAGCTGTTTTTT. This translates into CASSSVAGRSGELFF.

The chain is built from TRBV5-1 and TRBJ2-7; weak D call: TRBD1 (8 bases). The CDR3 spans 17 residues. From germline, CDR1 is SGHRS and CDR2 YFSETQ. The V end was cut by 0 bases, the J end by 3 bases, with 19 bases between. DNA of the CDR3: TGCGCCAGCAGCTTGGGGGGAGGGACAGGCCTATTCTACGAGCAGTACTTC. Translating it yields CASSLGGGTGLFYEQYF.

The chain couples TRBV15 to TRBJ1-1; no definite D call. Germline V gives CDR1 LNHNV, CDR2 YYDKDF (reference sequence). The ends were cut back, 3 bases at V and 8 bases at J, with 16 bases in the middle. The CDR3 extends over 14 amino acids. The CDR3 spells CATSSPIVLLEAFF. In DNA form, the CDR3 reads TGTGCCACCAGCAGCCCTATAGTCCTTCTGGAAGCTTTCTTT.

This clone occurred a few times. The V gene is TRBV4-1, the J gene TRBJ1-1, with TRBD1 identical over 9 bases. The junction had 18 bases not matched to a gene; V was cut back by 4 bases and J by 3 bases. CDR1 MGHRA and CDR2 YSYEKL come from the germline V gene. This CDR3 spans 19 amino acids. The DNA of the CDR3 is TGCGCCAGCAGCCCTACCCTTATCCGGGACAGGGATGGCGACACTGAAGCTTTCTTT. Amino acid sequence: CASSPTLIRDRDGDTEAFF.

CDR3: CASSFLPPWSYNEQFF. In DNA, the CDR3 is TGTGCCAGCAGCTTTTTACCGCCTTGGTCCTACAATGAGCAGTTCTTC. The chain couples TRBV11-2 to TRBJ2-1, with D unresolved. Trimming removed 3 bases at V and 1 base at J, with 13 bases between. Germline values: CDR1 SGHAT, CDR2 FQNNGV. CDR3 length: 16 amino acids.

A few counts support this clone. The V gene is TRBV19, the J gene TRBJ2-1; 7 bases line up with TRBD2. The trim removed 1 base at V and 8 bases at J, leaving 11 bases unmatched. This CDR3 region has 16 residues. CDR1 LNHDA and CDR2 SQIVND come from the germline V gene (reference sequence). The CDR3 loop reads CASSIGVTSVGDEQFF. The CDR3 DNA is TGTGCCAGTAGTATAGGGGTCACTAGCGTTGGGGATGAGCAGTTCTTC.

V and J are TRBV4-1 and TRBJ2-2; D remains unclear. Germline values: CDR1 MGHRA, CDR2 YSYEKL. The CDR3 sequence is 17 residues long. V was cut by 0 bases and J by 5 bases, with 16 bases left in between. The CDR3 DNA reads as TGCGCCAGCAGCCAAGAACGAGGCGGCCTGGGGACCGGGGAGCTGTTTTTT. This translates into CASSQERGGLGTGELFF.

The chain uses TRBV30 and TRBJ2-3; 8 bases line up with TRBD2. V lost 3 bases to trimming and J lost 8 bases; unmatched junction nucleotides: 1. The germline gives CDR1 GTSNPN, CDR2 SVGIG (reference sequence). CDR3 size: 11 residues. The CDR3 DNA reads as TGTGCCTGGAGCAGCGGGGGTACGCAGTATTTT. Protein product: CAWSSGGTQYF.